The sequence of this TCR beta chain was determined in a study of PD-L1 blockade in urothelial cancer. A remark on this clone: Its specificity is not known.

Findings of the study overall: Tumor-linked clones in blood grew more by 3 weeks in durable-benefit patients.

Germline assignment: CDR1 LNHDA and CDR2 SQIVND (reference sequence). Trimming removed 5 bases from V and 2 bases from J, with 13 bases in between. The CDR3 sequence is 15 residues long. Here immunoSEQ multiplex PCR was the method, and the copy in TCRdb shows in-frame clones only, minus some. Of approximately 20,000 clones listed, around 87% are singletons. The sequence was collected from an older woman with urothelial cancer. The chain recombines TRBV19 with TRBJ2-1, with a weak D call TRBD2 (5 bases). The specimen was PBMCs, collected around atezolizumab (anti-PD-L1) treatment. The CDR3 region is CASSAGLRAYNEQFF. DNA of the CDR3: TGTGCCAGTAGTGCTGGACTGAGGGCCTACAATGAGCAGTTCTTC.